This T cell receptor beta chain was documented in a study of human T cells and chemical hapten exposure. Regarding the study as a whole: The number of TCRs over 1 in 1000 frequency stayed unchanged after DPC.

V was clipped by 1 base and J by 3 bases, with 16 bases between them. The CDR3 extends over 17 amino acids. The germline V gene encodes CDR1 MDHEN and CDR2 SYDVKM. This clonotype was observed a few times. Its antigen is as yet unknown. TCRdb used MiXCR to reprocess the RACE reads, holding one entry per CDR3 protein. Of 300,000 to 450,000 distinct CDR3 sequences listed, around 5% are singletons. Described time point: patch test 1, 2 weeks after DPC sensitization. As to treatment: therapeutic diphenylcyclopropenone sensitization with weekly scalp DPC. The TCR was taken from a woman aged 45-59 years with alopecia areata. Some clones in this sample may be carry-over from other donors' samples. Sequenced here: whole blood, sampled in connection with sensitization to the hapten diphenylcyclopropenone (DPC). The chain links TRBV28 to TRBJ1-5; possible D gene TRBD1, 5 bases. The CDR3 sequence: CASSLYGGRGYNQPQHF. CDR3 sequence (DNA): TGTGCCAGCAGTTTATATGGAGGAAGGGGATACAATCAGCCCCAGCATTTT.